This is a list of T cell receptor beta chains from one sample in a study of T cell repertoires in cytomegalovirus infection. A single record per CDR3 protein comes from TCRdb applying MiXCR to the reads. The table includes about 160,000 distinct CDR3 sequences, less than 25% detected once. The antigens for these receptors are not known. Sequences were derived from CD8+ T cells from cultured PBMCs, sampled from culture after CMV antigen stimulation. The receptors shown here come from a human donor in good health (CMV status not recorded). Some clones in this sample may be carry-over from other donors' samples. The CDR3 runs from the conserved cysteine through the conserved F or W. Each record gives: clone size, V gene, D gene, J gene, CDR3 protein, CDR3 DNA. The D gene is left open where the match is weak. Clone sizes are given selectively: once, few, many, or a class where the clone is expanded.

few	TRBV7-2	TRBD1	TRBJ2-1	CASSPGQGTHNEQFF	TGTGCCAGCAGCCCCGGACAGGGGACTCACAATGAGCAGTTCTTC
few	TRBV28	TRBD1	TRBJ1-2	CASSWPGQGNGYTF	TGTGCCAGCAGTTGGCCGGGACAGGGGAATGGCTACACCTTC
.	TRBV6-5	TRBD1	TRBJ2-7	CASIGTGGGRQYF	TGTGCCAGCATCGGGACAGGGGGCGGCCGGCAGTACTTC
many	TRBV6-5	.	TRBJ2-6	CASRLHVSGANVLTF	TGTGCCAGCAGATTACACGTCTCTGGGGCCAACGTCCTGACTTTC
.	TRBV7-2	.	TRBJ1-3	CATRGGHSGNTIYF	TGTGCGACCAGGGGCGGGCACTCTGGAAACACCATATATTTT
few	TRBV7-6	TRBD1	TRBJ2-2	CASKSGTGDTGELFF	TGTGCCAGTAAAAGCGGGACAGGGGACACCGGGGAGCTGTTTTTT
few	TRBV7-2	.	TRBJ1-5	CASSLGRAPGQPQHF	TGTGCCAGCAGCTTGGGCAGGGCCCCGGGGCAGCCCCAGCATTTT
few	TRBV4-2	TRBD2	TRBJ2-3	CASSQENWRGATDTQYF	TGTGCCAGCAGCCAAGAGAACTGGCGGGGGGCAACAGATACGCAGTATTTT
many	TRBV7-2	TRBD1	TRBJ2-7	CASSHGTGSEQYF	TGTGCCAGCAGCCATGGGACAGGGAGCGAGCAGTACTTC
many	TRBV11-2	.	TRBJ2-3	CASSPREGLPPPTDTQYF	TGTGCCAGCAGCCCCAGGGAAGGACTCCCACCACCCACAGATACGCAGTATTTT
few	TRBV7-2	TRBD1	TRBJ1-1	CASRPTQTGKGNTEAFF	TGTGCCAGCAGACCAACTCAGACAGGGAAGGGGAACACTGAAGCTTTCTTT
few	TRBV7-6	TRBD1	TRBJ2-1	CASSSDRGPYNEQFF	TGTGCCAGCAGCTCGGACAGGGGCCCCTACAATGAGCAGTTCTTC
.	TRBV7-9	.	TRBJ2-2	CASSSLGTGELFF	TGTGCCAGCAGCTCATTGGGGACCGGGGAGCTGTTTTTT
.	TRBV4-1	TRBD1	TRBJ1-6	CASSQEDRAYNSPLHF	TGCGCCAGCAGCCAGGAAGACAGGGCCTATAATTCACCCCTCCACTTT
.	TRBV6-2/TRBV6-3	.	TRBJ1-2	CASTATAAGYTF	TGTGCCAGCACTGCGACGGCCGCGGGCTACACCTTC
few	TRBV7-9	.	TRBJ2-2	CASTLGDFDTGELFF	TGTGCCAGCACCTTGGGGGATTTCGACACCGGGGAGCTGTTTTTT
.	TRBV7-9	.	TRBJ1-1	CASSLEAGETEAFF	TGTGCCAGCAGCTTAGAAGCGGGCGAGACTGAAGCTTTCTTT
few	TRBV6-5	.	TRBJ2-2	CASSTSEFRRNTGELFF	.
.	TRBV6-2/TRBV6-3	.	TRBJ2-7	CASRPLRDGHYEQYF	TGTGCCAGCAGACCCCTCCGGGACGGACACTACGAGCAGTACTTC
.	TRBV7-6	.	TRBJ2-1	CASSHRARGILSYNEQFF	TGTGCCAGCAGCCATCGAGCGAGGGGGATCCTCTCCTACAATGAGCAGTTCTTC
many	TRBV7-2	.	TRBJ2-7	CASSLVGYEQYF	TGTGCCAGCTCCCTAGTAGGCTACGAGCAGTACTTC
.	TRBV6-2/TRBV6-3	.	TRBJ2-7	CASSSLTANYEQYF	TGTGCCAGCAGCTCACTGACAGCGAACTACGAGCAGTACTTC
.	TRBV7-7	.	TRBJ2-3	CASSLGRTDTQYF	TGTGCCAGCAGCTTGGGGAGGACAGATACGCAGTATTTT
.	TRBV5-6	.	TRBJ2-5	CASSLVAKSRETQYF	TGTGCCAGCAGCTTGGTTGCGAAGTCCCGGGAGACCCAGTACTTC
few	TRBV12-5	.	TRBJ1-2	CASGSPGDGYTF	TGTGCTAGTGGTTCCCCTGGGGATGGCTACACCTTC
many	TRBV27	TRBD1	TRBJ2-3	CATKVGTGYSDTQYF	TGTGCCACCAAAGTCGGGACAGGATATTCAGATACGCAGTATTTT
.	TRBV7-8	.	TRBJ2-5	CASSSRKTAIQETQYF	TGTGCCAGCAGCTCCCGAAAGACAGCGATCCAAGAGACCCAGTACTTC
many	TRBV28	.	TRBJ1-5	CASSLEQGDQPQHF	TGTGCCAGCAGTTTAGAACAGGGCGATCAGCCCCAGCATTTT
few	TRBV7-2	TRBD1	TRBJ1-5	CASSWDRGGHQPQHF	TGTGCCAGCAGCTGGGACAGGGGCGGGCATCAGCCCCAGCATTTT
.	TRBV19	TRBD1	TRBJ2-4	CASSMPWTGAKNIQYF	TGTGCCAGTAGTATGCCCTGGACAGGGGCCAAAAACATTCAGTACTTC
many	TRBV27	.	TRBJ1-2	CASSYDYRDGYTF	TGTGCCAGCAGTTATGACTACAGGGATGGCTACACCTTC
.	TRBV12-3/TRBV12-4	.	TRBJ1-5	CASTLSESGVAWQPQHF	TGTGCCAGCACCCTCTCGGAGTCCGGGGTCGCGTGGCAGCCCCAGCATTTT
.	TRBV27	.	TRBJ1-5	CASSFNKGNQPQHF	TGTGCCAGCAGTTTTAACAAGGGGAATCAGCCCCAGCATTTT
.	TRBV4-1	TRBD1	TRBJ1-6	CASSPGQLNNSPLHF	TGCGCCAGCAGCCCGGGACAGTTAAATAATTCACCCCTCCACTTT
.	TRBV6-2/TRBV6-3	.	TRBJ1-1	CASSSLHRDAPEAFF	TGTGCCAGCAGCTCGCTTCACCGGGACGCCCCTGAAGCTTTCTTT
few	TRBV12-3/TRBV12-4	TRBD1	TRBJ1-4	CASSLQGASEKLFF	TGTGCCAGCAGCTTACAGGGGGCGAGCGAAAAACTGTTTTTT
.	TRBV7-2	TRBD2	TRBJ2-3	CASSRPVGGAGGRDTQYF	TGTGCCAGCAGCCGACCAGTTGGGGGGGCGGGGGGTAGAGATACGCAGTATTTT
.	TRBV12-3/TRBV12-4	.	TRBJ1-2	CASSHVQGSNGYTF	TGTGCCAGCAGCCACGTACAGGGTTCCAATGGCTACACCTTC
.	TRBV7-8	.	TRBJ2-1	CASSPRARDSNEQFF	TGTGCCAGCAGCCCTAGAGCCCGGGACTCCAATGAGCAGTTCTTC
.	TRBV5-1	.	TRBJ1-1	CASSLALWDTEAFF	TGCGCCAGCAGCTTGGCTTTGTGGGACACTGAAGCTTTCTTT
.	TRBV7-2	.	TRBJ1-1	CASSLGRGSFF	TGTGCCAGCAGCTTAGGACGGGGTTCTTTCTTT
.	TRBV12-3/TRBV12-4	TRBD2	TRBJ2-2	CASLAGDGELFF	TGTGCCAGTTTAGCGGGGGACGGGGAGCTGTTTTTT
.	TRBV27	TRBD2	TRBJ2-1	CASSPFTSGGGAEQFF	TGTGCCAGCAGCCCATTTACTAGCGGGGGAGGAGCTGAGCAGTTCTTC
few	TRBV7-6	.	TRBJ2-3	CASSLFLTEWTDTQYF	TGTGCCAGCAGCTTATTCCTGACAGAGTGGACAGATACGCAGTATTTT
once	TRBV6-5	.	TRBJ2-1	CASSPFRGNEQFF	TGTGCCAGCAGTCCCTTTAGGGGTAATGAGCAGTTCTTC
.	TRBV7-2	.	TRBJ1-1	CASSPRRGAGAFF	TGTGCCAGCAGCCCCCGGCGGGGGGCGGGTGCTTTCTTT
few	TRBV4-3	.	TRBJ2-7	CASSQDGTSYEQYF	TGCGCCAGCAGCCAAGATGGTACTAGCTACGAGCAGTACTTC